The 9 T cell receptor beta chains below all came from one sample that was sequenced in a study of identical twins. TCRdb passed the 5' RACE reads through MiXCR, listing each CDR3 protein once. Found here are around 1.7 million distinct CDR3 sequences, around a third of them singletons; the top ten hold under 0.35%. Sequences were obtained from cord blood. The origin of the receptors is a newborn girl in good health.

The chain carries TRBV5-1 and TRBJ2-2; 11 bases fit TRBD2. V was pared by 4 bases and J by 7 bases, with 6 bases of the junction left unmatched. The CDR3 spans 15 residues. The germline CDR1 and CDR2 sequences are SGHRS and YFSETQ. CDR3 bases: TGCGCCAGCAGCACTAGCGGGAGCAGTGACGGGGAGCTGTTTTTT. Translating gives CASSTSGSSDGELFF.

This chain links TRBV4-1 with TRBJ2-7; the D is unclear. Per germline, CDR1 MGHRA and CDR2 YSYEKL. Between the trimmed V and J ends, which lost 1 base and 0 bases, there was a span of 7 bases. The CDR3 spans 14 residues. For the CDR3, the DNA is TGCGCCAGCAGCCAAGCAGGCTACTCCTACGAGCAGTACTTC. This translates into CASSQAGYSYEQYF.

The chain joins TRBV28 to TRBJ1-1, with D possibly matching TRBD1 (6 bases). The CDR3 consists of 17 residues. Germline V lookup: CDR1 MDHEN, CDR2 SYDVKM. Between the trimmed V and J ends, which lost 4 bases and 0 bases, there was a span of 18 bases. The CDR3 loop reads CASSSPSGDYLNTEAFF. CDR3 DNA sequence: TGTGCCAGCAGTTCCCCTTCAGGGGACTACCTGAACACTGAAGCTTTCTTT.

The sample holds one count of this clonotype. One end of the junction varies from germline; a read error may be responsible. The chain employs TRBV11-1 and TRBJ2-3; 11 bases align to TRBD2. The CDR3 extends over 16 amino acids. CDR1 SGHAT and CDR2 FQDESV come from the germline V gene (reference sequence). This CDR3 reads CASSLAPTSGADTEYF. In DNA, the CDR3 is TGTGCCAGCAGCTTAGCGCCGACTAGCGGGGCAGATACGGAGTATTTT.

V usage is TRBV14 and J usage is TRBJ1-4, with a weak D call TRBD1 (5 bases). Germline lookup yields CDR1 SGHDN and CDR2 FVKESK. The CDR3 length is 16 residues. Trimming removed 2 bases from V and 2 bases from J, with 12 bases in between. The DNA of the CDR3 is TGTGCCAGCAGCCAAAGCCGAAGACAGACTAATGAAAAACTGTTTTTT. This codes for CASSQSRRQTNEKLFF.

The V call is TRBV11-1, the J call TRBJ2-7, with D tentatively TRBD2 (5 bases). The CDR3 loop spans 14 amino acids. CDR1 is SGHAT and CDR2 is FQDESV in the germline V gene (reference sequence). Trimming left V 4 bases short and J 4 bases short, with 14 bases between. The CDR3 bases are TGTGCCAGCAGCTCATGGGCTACGGGGTACGAGCAGTACTTC. Translating gives CASSSWATGYEQYF. Full variable domain (remainder filled in from reference TRBV11-1 and TRBJ2-7): EAEVAQSPRYKITEKSQAVAFWCDPISGHATLYWYRQILGQGPELLVQFQDESVVDDSQLPKDRFSAERLKGVDSTLKIQPAELGDSAMYLCASSSWATGYEQYFGPGTRLTVT.

V is TRBV5-1 and J is TRBJ2-4; perhaps TRBD2 as D (6 bases). From germline, CDR1 is SGHRS and CDR2 YFSETQ. This CDR3 comprises 17 residues. The ends were cut back, 0 bases at V and 0 bases at J, with 13 bases in the middle. The CDR3 protein is CASSLEGLGLAKNIQYF. CDR3 sequence (DNA): TGCGCCAGCAGCTTGGAGGGACTGGGACTAGCCAAAAACATTCAGTACTTC.

The rearrangement joins TRBV5-1 to TRBJ2-1; 13 positions match TRBD2. V lost 1 base, J lost 1 base, and 5 bases stayed unmatched. This CDR3 is 18 amino acids long. Per the germline V gene, CDR1 is SGHRS and CDR2 is YFSETQ. The CDR3 DNA reads TGCGCCAGCAGCTTGAAGGGGACTAGCGGGGATTCCTACAATGAGCAGTTCTTC. This translates into CASSLKGTSGDSYNEQFF.

This clonotype came up a few times. J is TRBJ2-7 and V is TRBV5-6; tentatively, D is TRBD2 (5 bases). The length of the CDR3 is 11 residues. Trimming left V 6 bases short and J 5 bases short, with 9 bases between. CDR1 is SGHDT and CDR2 is YYEEEE in the germline V gene. Here the CDR3 reads CASNLLDEQYF. In DNA, the CDR3 is TGTGCCAGCAACCTACTAGACGAGCAGTACTTC.